This T cell receptor (beta chain) was found in a study of response to subunit inactivated influenza vaccine. Study-wide results and limits: Every seasonal influenza vaccination brings in few new T cells, the authors suggested.

Comment on this clonotype: Its antigen is unidentified.

TCRdb analysed the RT-PCR reads with MiXCR anew, one entry per CDR3 protein. The sample consists of 150,000 to 200,000 distinct CDR3 sequences, roughly a tenth of them appearing once. In germline, CDR1 is DFQATT, CDR2 SNEGSKA (reference sequence). J was trimmed by 1 base and V by 0 bases; bases with no gene match: 7. CDR3 length equals 16 residues. This sequence was found in a man aged 50 to 69 who received an inactivated influenza vaccine. Sequenced material: CD8+ T cells sorted from PBMCs, taken less than 30 months after vaccination. V gene TRBV20-1 combines with J gene TRBJ2-7, with 9 bases lining up with TRBD2. CDR3 loop: CSAREPKREESYEQYF. The CDR3, as DNA: TGCAGTGCTAGAGAACCTAAGCGGGAGGAATCCTACGAGCAGTACTTC.